This section outlines one T cell receptor beta chain sequence together with its context. V lost 2 bases and J 14 bases, leaving 14 bases between the germline ends. This CDR3 has 12 amino acids. This entry belongs to a study of blood T cell repertoires in COVID-19. In the study overall: Some COVID-19 samples were acute and others convalescent; all came from the United States, Italy and Spain.

Some clones are missing from TCRdb's copy, which holds only in-frame ones; the method was immunoSEQ multiplex PCR. This sample has about 420,000 clones; approximately 90% occur once, and the top ten carry 0.75% to 0.85%. Seattle patients were enrolled during active infection and followed longitudinally. The material sequenced was peripheral blood. V is TRBV12-3 or TRBV12-4 and J is TRBJ2-3; the D is unclear. The receptor was derived from a man younger than 35 with COVID-19, enrolled during active disease. CDR3 DNA sequence: TGTGCCAGCAGTTTAAACGCGCATTCGCGGTATTTT. The encoded protein is CASSLNAHSRYF.